The subject of this entry is one T cell receptor beta chain. Its antigen is not known. The record originates from a study of cytomegalovirus exposure and HLA in healthy donors. General study findings and limits: Later work associated around 18,000 TCR beta sequences with HLA alleles at 0.05 false discovery rate.

V shed 0 bases and J shed 4 bases, with 18 bases lying between them. CDR1 and CDR2 (germline): GTSNPN, SVGIG (reference sequence). This CDR3 has 16 amino acids. 13 Jbeta primers and 60 Vbeta primers were used for the PCR. TCRdb's table, derived via immunoSEQ multiplex PCR, lists solely in-frame clones and lacks some. There are 120,000 to 150,000 clones in the sample; under 90% occur only once, and more than 2% lies in the top ten. Sequenced material: PBMCs. The rearrangement joins TRBV30 to TRBJ1-2, with D perhaps matching TRBD1 (5 bases). This clonotype originated in a boy aged 2-15 years in good health and CMV-seronegative. The CDR3 nucleotides read TGTGCCTGGAGTGTACTGCTTGGCAGGGCGGCCTATGGCTACACCTTC. Its protein is CAWSVLLGRAAYGYTF.